The 12 T cell receptor beta chains below come from one sample, sequenced in a study of T cell clonotyping in hematopoietic cell transplantation. Profiled with immunoSEQ multiplex PCR; TCRdb holds only in-frame clones, not every one. The table shows approximately 15,000 clones, with approximately 87% occurring only once. The input for sequencing was PBMCs, taken 100 days after allogeneic stem cell transplant. The receptors were sampled from a male patient between 60 and 69 years old who had an allogeneic stem cell transplant from a related donor, so the T cells may come from the graft donor. Some clones in this sample may be carry-over from other donors' samples.

The chain uses TRBV29-1 and TRBJ2-1; the D gene is possibly TRBD1 (6 bases). This CDR3 is built from 14 residues. Germline CDR1 SQVTM, CDR2 ANQGSEA. V lost 4 bases and J lost 8, with 18 bases in between. The CDR3 loop is CSVGGGQGTDEQFF. The CDR3 nucleotides are TGCAGCGTTGGAGGTGGGCAGGGGACCGATGAGCAGTTCTTC.

The J gene is TRBJ1-2, the V gene TRBV27, with D uncertain. Germline V lookup: CDR1 MNHEY, CDR2 SMNVEV (reference sequence). The V and J ends lost 4 bases and 0 bases respectively, with 9 bases between them. This CDR3 is 14 amino acids long. The CDR3 coding sequence is TGTGCCAGCAGTTGGAGGCAGTCTAACTATGGCTACACCTTC. Translation: CASSWRQSNYGYTF.

The gene calls are TRBV7-9 and TRBJ1-6; D is undetermined. Trimming left V 2 bases short and J 7 bases short, with 6 bases between. CDR1 and CDR2 from the germline V gene are SEHNR and FQNEAQ (reference sequence). The CDR3 has 13 amino acids. The CDR3 sequence is CASSLTGNSPLHF. CDR3 nucleotides: TGTGCCAGCAGCTTAACGGGGAATTCACCCCTCCACTTT.

This chain links TRBV4-3 with TRBJ2-3, with unresolved D. The CDR3 is 12 amino acids. Trimming left V 1 base short and J 3 bases short, with 2 bases between. Germline CDR1 reads LGHNA; CDR2 reads YSLEER. CDR3 protein: CASSQATDTQYF. Here the CDR3 DNA reads TGCGCCAGCAGCCAAGCGACAGATACGCAGTATTTT.

This clone came up a few times. CDR3 coding DNA: TGCAGTGCTACAGGGGACGGCGAGCAGTACTTC. It yields the protein CSATGDGEQYF. This chain connects TRBV20-1 to TRBJ2-7; a weak D match, TRBD1 (6 bases). Germline lookup yields CDR1 DFQATT and CDR2 SNEGSKA (reference sequence). CDR3 length: 11 residues. Trimming shortened V by 4 bases and J by 6 bases, and 10 bases separated the two germline ends.

The chain is built from TRBV5-1 and TRBJ1-1, with no clear D. Germline V lookup: CDR1 SGHRS, CDR2 YFSETQ. This CDR3 has 13 residues. Trimming took off 6 bases at V and 0 bases at J, with 9 bases between the two ends. Here the CDR3 DNA reads TGCGCCAGCACCCTGTACATGAACACTGAAGCTTTCTTT. This translates into CASTLYMNTEAFF.

The chain couples TRBV27 to TRBJ2-7; D is uncertain. Germline CDR1 reads MNHEY; CDR2 reads SMNVEV (reference sequence). This CDR3 is built from 14 residues. The V end lost 2 bases, the J end lost 3 bases, and 11 bases lay between the germline ends. For the CDR3, the DNA is TGTGCCAGCAGTTTAGGCGGCGGTGACTACGAGCAGTACTTC. Translation: CASSLGGGDYEQYF.

The chain combines TRBV14 with TRBJ2-5; D is uncertain. The CDR3 totals 12 residues. Germline V gene lookup returns CDR1 SGHDN and CDR2 FVKESK. V lost 4 bases and J 5 bases, leaving 8 bases between the germline ends. CDR3 amino acids: CASSPTRETQYF. CDR3 nucleotide sequence: TGTGCCAGCAGCCCCACGAGGGAGACCCAGTACTTC.

The V gene is TRBV5-1, the J gene TRBJ2-7; no definite D call. Germline lookup yields CDR1 SGHRS and CDR2 YFSETQ. The CDR3 contains 14 residues. Trimming removed 0 bases from V and 3 bases from J, with 10 bases in between. CDR3 sequence (DNA): TGCGCCAGCAGCTTGGCCGTGCAAAACTACGAGCAGTACTTC. Translated: CASSLAVQNYEQYF.

The chain is built from TRBV7-6 and TRBJ2-2, with 7 bases aligning to TRBD2. V lost 5 bases to trimming and J lost 0 bases; unmatched junction nucleotides: 15. Germline loops: CDR1 SGHVS, CDR2 FNYEAQ. The CDR3 covers 19 residues. The CDR3 DNA reads as TGTGCCAGCAGCCCCCGCCCAGCGGGGAGTGGCCCGAACACCGGGGAGCTGTTTTTT. Its translation is CASSPRPAGSGPNTGELFF.

The rearrangement joins TRBV28 to TRBJ2-1, with D perhaps TRBD2 (5 bases). The germline gives CDR1 MDHEN, CDR2 SYDVKM. The V gene lost 10 bases and the J gene lost 4 bases, with 17 bases spanning the gap. The CDR3 runs 14 residues. CDR3 region: CAIVGSGEYNEQFF. CDR3 coding DNA: TGTGCCATCGTTGGGAGCGGAGAGTACAATGAGCAGTTCTTC.

This rearrangement joins TRBV19 to TRBJ1-5; tentatively, D is TRBD1 (6 bases). CDR1 and CDR2 from the germline V gene are LNHDA and SQIVND (reference sequence). Deletions cut 7 bases from V and 1 base from J, with 17 bases between. This CDR3 has 16 amino acids. The CDR3 coding sequence is TGTGCCAGTATGACAAGTGGGGGCCGGAGCAATCAGCCCCAGCATTTT. The encoded protein is CASMTSGGRSNQPQHF.